This T cell receptor beta chain was identified during a study of T cell responses to AZD1222 COVID-19 vaccine. Regarding the study as a whole: Vaccination with two AZD1222 doses was followed by a rise in Spike-specific TCR breadth and depth. It should be noted that donors were predominantly white British and more often female, and clonal diversity was possibly underestimated.

V lost 7 bases, J lost 3 bases, and 3 bases stayed unmatched. CDR1 KGHDR and CDR2 SFDVKD come from the germline V gene. CDR3 size: 14 residues. This clone was detected only once. Its specificity is unknown. Using immunoSEQ multiplex PCR, the repertoire was profiled, and TCRdb retains in-frame clones only, with some absent. The sample consists of roughly 140,000 clones, roughly nine tenths of them appearing once. The specimen comprised peripheral blood, sampled 28 days after the second AZD1222 dose. The chain recombines TRBV24-1 with TRBJ2-3, with 10 bases that match TRBD1. The TCR sequence derives from an adult who received the AZD1222 COVID-19 vaccine. The CDR3 reads CATSGQGGTDTQYF. Written as DNA, the CDR3 is TGTGCCACCAGCGGACAGGGGGGGACAGATACGCAGTATTTT.